One and the same sample provided the 13 T cell receptor beta chains below, sequenced in a study of T cells in Graves' hyperthyroidism and ophthalmopathy. TCR beta CDR3 region amplification was performed from RNA transcripts. RT-PCR in the first round (using the HTBI primer set) targeted the TCR CDR3. One entry per CDR3 protein results from TCRdb running MiXCR on the multiplex PCR reads. Among fewer than 500,000 distinct CDR3 sequences listed, under 15% were seen once. The sample comprised blood. These receptors came from a man aged 18-30 years with Graves' ophthalmopathy.

Many counts were recorded for this clonotype. The chain carries TRBV9 and TRBJ2-2, with D perhaps assigned TRBD1 or TRBD2 (5 bases each). CDR1 and CDR2 from the germline V gene are SGDLS and YYNGEE. This CDR3 region has 14 residues. Trimming took 0 bases from V and 5 from J, leaving 8 bases between them. The CDR3 reads CASSVDGGTGELFF. The CDR3 bases are TGTGCCAGCAGCGTAGATGGGGGAACCGGGGAGCTGTTTTTT.

The sample holds one count of this clonotype. In nucleotides, the CDR3 is TGCAGCGTTGAAGACGGGACAGGGTCCTACGAGCAGTACTTC. It is translated as CSVEDGTGSYEQYF. V and J are TRBV29-1 and TRBJ2-7, with TRBD1 matching 9 bases. Losses at the gene ends were 0 bases for V and 1 base for J; bases not matched to a gene: 1. Germline-derived CDR1 and CDR2 are SQVTM and ANQGSEA. The CDR3 spans 14 residues.

The sample holds a few counts of this clonotype. The rearrangement links TRBV19 to TRBJ1-5, with a possible D match to TRBD1 (6 bases). The CDR3 has 17 residues. Trimming removed 3 bases at V and 0 bases at J, with 15 bases between. Per the germline V gene, CDR1 is LNHDA and CDR2 is SQIVND (reference sequence). The CDR3: CASSIGWGAFSNQPQHF. The DNA for the CDR3 is TGTGCCAGTAGTATCGGGTGGGGGGCGTTTAGCAATCAGCCCCAGCATTTT.

At least ten counts were recorded for this clonotype. The V call is TRBV2, the J call TRBJ2-7, with 7 positions matching TRBD1. J lost 1 base, V lost 10 bases, and 4 bases had no gene match. This CDR3 contains 12 residues. The germline V gene encodes CDR1 SNHLY and CDR2 FYNNEI. CDR3: CAKGQLSYEQYF. Written as DNA, the CDR3 is TGTGCCAAGGGACAGCTTTCCTACGAGCAGTACTTC. The whole variable domain, filled in from reference TRBV2 and TRBJ2-7, reads EPEVTQTPSHQVTQMGQEVILRCVPISNHLYFYWYRQILGQKVEFLVSFYNNEISEKSEIFDDQFSVERPDGSNFTLKIRSTKLEDSAMYFCAKGQLSYEQYFGPGTRLTVT.

V is TRBV4-3 and J is TRBJ2-7, with 8 bases that match TRBD1. CDR1 and CDR2 from the germline V gene are LGHNA and YSLEER. CDR3 length: 14 amino acids. With V trimmed by 6 bases and J by 6 bases, 10 bases remained unmatched. For the CDR3, the DNA is TGCGCCAGCAGAGCATCGGGACAGGCCCGCGAGCAGTACTTC. Its protein product is CASRASGQAREQYF.

This clonotype was picked up a small number of times. The chain couples TRBV20-1 to TRBJ1-2, with unresolved D. The CDR3 length is 14 residues. Trimming took 2 bases from V and 0 from J, leaving 10 bases between them. Germline V gives CDR1 DFQATT, CDR2 SNEGSKA (reference sequence). The CDR3 DNA is TGCAGTGCTAGAACAAGGACCCCTAACTATGGCTACACCTTC. This translates into CSARTRTPNYGYTF.

This clonotype was detected ten times or more. The rearrangement links TRBV6-1 to TRBJ1-1, with a weak D call TRBD1 (5 bases). Germline lookup yields CDR1 MNHNS and CDR2 SASEGT. V gave up 7 bases and J gave up 8 bases, with 14 bases separating them. The CDR3 length is 12 residues. The CDR3 spells CASKGGRGEAFF. CDR3 DNA: TGTGCCAGCAAGGGTGGTAGGGGAGAAGCTTTCTTT.

The sample holds many counts of this clonotype. This chain connects TRBV3-1 to TRBJ1-2; possible D gene TRBD1, 5 bases. Per the germline V gene, CDR1 is LGHDT and CDR2 is YNNKEL (reference sequence). The CDR3 is 16 residues long. V was cut by 1 base and J by 5 bases, with 17 bases left in between. CDR3 nucleotide sequence: TGTGCCAGCAGCCAAGGAAGTGTCGGGGGTGGATATGGCTACACCTTC. Encoded protein: CASSQGSVGGGYGYTF.

The chain has TRBV29-1 and TRBJ2-6; the match to TRBD1 covers 8 bases. J was trimmed by 2 bases and V by 3 bases; bases with no gene match: 6. CDR1 is SQVTM and CDR2 is ANQGSEA in the germline V gene. The CDR3 loop spans 16 amino acids. The CDR3 nucleotides read TGCAGCGTTGAGGTACAGGGGGTGCCTGGGGCCAACGTCCTGACTTTC. This translates into CSVEVQGVPGANVLTF. Full variable domain (remainder filled in from reference TRBV29-1 and TRBJ2-6): SAVISQKPSRDICQRGTSLTIQCQVDSQVTMMFWYRQQPGQSLTLIATANQGSEATYESGFVIDKFPISRPNLTFSTLTVSNMSPEDSSIYLCSVEVQGVPGANVLTFGAGSRLTVL.

At least ten counts were recorded for this clonotype. The chain has TRBV27 and TRBJ2-3; D remains ambiguous. The V gene's germline CDR1 is MNHEY and CDR2 SMNVEV (reference sequence). V dropped 5 bases and J dropped 7 bases, with 7 bases sitting between them. The CDR3 loop spans 11 amino acids. The chain's CDR3 is CASSHTHTQYF. As DNA, the CDR3 is TGTGCCAGCAGTCACACCCATACGCAGTATTTT.

In this sample, this clonotype turned up many times. The chain employs TRBV20-1 and TRBJ1-2; a possible D gene is TRBD1 (5 bases). The CDR3 has 12 residues. Looked up from germline, CDR1 is DFQATT and CDR2 is SNEGSKA (reference sequence). The V gene lost 7 bases and the J gene lost 7 bases, with 16 bases spanning the gap. CDR3 protein: CSGAAGDLGYTF. CDR3 DNA: TGCAGTGGGGCCGCCGGGGACCTTGGCTACACCTTC.

This clonotype was detected ten times or more. The chain joins TRBV29-1 to TRBJ1-1; maybe TRBD1 (5 bases). This CDR3 has 14 residues. Deletions cut 1 base from V and 0 bases from J, with 9 bases between. Germline CDR1 reads SQVTM; CDR2 reads ANQGSEA. The CDR3 region has the DNA TGCAGCGTTGAAGCAGGGCGGGTGAACACTGAAGCTTTCTTT. This gives the protein CSVEAGRVNTEAFF.

As concerns this clonotype: Being one base from a much bigger clone, this may be a read error. This chain uses TRBV24-1 with TRBJ2-2; D may be TRBD1 or TRBD2 (5 bases each). The CDR3 runs to 15 residues. Germline CDR1 and CDR2: KGHDR and SFDVKD. The CDR3, as DNA: TGTGCCACCAGTCCAATCCAGGGTATCCCCGGGGAGCTGCTTTTT. It codes for CATSPIQGIPGELLF.